The 10 T cell receptor beta chains listed next were all sequenced from one sample in a study of resident and recirculating memory T cells in vitiligo. Sequencing was performed with immunoSEQ multiplex PCR; in TCRdb, only in-frame clones are kept and a portion is missing. Found here are 40,000 to 50,000 clones, about nine tenths of them singletons; the top ten hold over 3.5%. Sequencing was done on a sample of blood. The receptors originated from a male donor with vitiligo.

This chain connects TRBV5-5 to TRBJ2-7; TRBD1 matches 8 bases. The CDR3 loop spans 15 amino acids. The germline gives CDR1 SGHKS, CDR2 YYEKEE (reference sequence). The V and J ends lost 0 bases and 4 bases, in that order; junction bases with no gene match: 6. The CDR3 DNA sequence: TGTGCCAGCAGCTTGGCGACAGGGGTGTCTTACGAGCAGTACTTC. It codes for CASSLATGVSYEQYF.

This clone was counted a single time. The gene calls are TRBV5-6 and TRBJ2-6; 9 nucleotides match TRBD1. With V trimmed by 3 bases and J by 1 base, 8 bases remained unmatched. The CDR3 length is 18 residues. Germline-derived CDR1 and CDR2 are SGHDT and YYEEEE. The CDR3 sequence is CASSSMGQGQSGANVLTF. The CDR3 DNA reads TGTGCCAGCAGCTCGATGGGACAGGGTCAGTCTGGGGCCAACGTCCTGACTTTC.

This clone was recorded once. The chain combines TRBV6-1 with TRBJ1-1, with 9 positions matching TRBD1. This CDR3 is built from 15 residues. Germline V gene data show CDR1 as MNHNS and CDR2 as SASEGT. V lost 7 bases, J lost 4 bases, and 10 bases stayed unmatched. The CDR3 here is CASIPIGTGTTEAFF. Written as DNA, the CDR3 is TGTGCCAGCATCCCCATAGGGACAGGGACCACTGAAGCTTTCTTT.

This chain connects TRBV11-3 to TRBJ2-5, with 13 bases aligning to TRBD2. The CDR3 has 14 amino acids. The J segment lost 5 bases and the V segment lost 5 bases, leaving 2 bases of the junction unmatched. Per germline, CDR1 SGHNT and CDR2 YENEEA. For the CDR3, the DNA is TGTGCCAGCAGCCCGACTAGCGGGGGGGAGACCCAGTACTTC. This encodes CASSPTSGGETQYF.

This clone appeared a few times. V usage is TRBV15 and J usage is TRBJ1-5; 7 bases align to TRBD1. The ends lost 8 bases at V and 9 bases at J; junction bases unmatched: 13. The germline CDR1 and CDR2 sequences are LNHNV and YYDKDF (reference sequence). CDR3 length: 14 residues. The CDR3 sequence is CATRPGQARGPQHF. In DNA form, the CDR3 reads TGTGCCACCCGACCAGGACAGGCGAGGGGGCCCCAGCATTTT.

The chain uses TRBV13 and TRBJ2-7; 9 bases align to TRBD1. The V gene's germline CDR1 is PRHDT and CDR2 FYEKMQ (reference sequence). The CDR3 contains 14 residues. The ends lost 4 bases at V and 0 bases at J; junction bases unmatched: 1. CDR3 sequence (DNA): TGTGCCAGCAGCTGGGGACAGGGCTCCTACGAGCAGTACTTC. Protein product: CASSWGQGSYEQYF.

This sequence joins TRBV9 and TRBJ2-3; 8 bases map to TRBD2. This CDR3 has 15 residues. CDR1 and CDR2 (germline): SGDLS, YYNGEE. Trimming removed 0 bases from V and 5 bases from J; junction bases left unmatched: 5. CDR3 sequence reads: CASSVAGGHGDTQYF. CDR3 in DNA: TGTGCCAGCAGCGTAGCGGGGGGGCATGGAGATACGCAGTATTTT.

J is TRBJ1-6 and V is TRBV21-1. TRBV21-1 is annotated as a pseudogene. The CDR3 runs to 18 residues. The CDR3 sequence: CASSKRTGRRSYNSPLHF. CDR3 nucleotide sequence: TGTGCCAGCAGCAAACGAACGGGGAGGCGCTCCTATAATTCACCCCTCCACTTT.

This clone came up a few times. The V gene is TRBV30, the J gene TRBJ1-6, with TRBD1 identical over 7 bases. This CDR3 spans 15 amino acids. The germline CDR1 and CDR2 sequences are GTSNPN and SVGIG (reference sequence). After removal of 1 base from V and 9 bases from J, the junction contained 9 bases not matched to a gene. CDR3 nucleotides: TGTGCCTGGAGTGGGGTGCGAGGGGGCAGTTCACCCCTCCACTTT. Translating gives CAWSGVRGGSSPLHF.

V gene TRBV9 combines with J gene TRBJ2-1; D might be TRBD2 (6 bases). The CDR3 consists of 14 residues. Germline values: CDR1 SGDLS, CDR2 YYNGEE. V shed 4 bases and J shed 5 bases, with 13 bases lying between them. Here the CDR3 reads CASSRRDFDNEQFF. The DNA of the CDR3 is TGTGCCAGCAGCCGGCGGGACTTTGACAATGAGCAGTTCTTC.